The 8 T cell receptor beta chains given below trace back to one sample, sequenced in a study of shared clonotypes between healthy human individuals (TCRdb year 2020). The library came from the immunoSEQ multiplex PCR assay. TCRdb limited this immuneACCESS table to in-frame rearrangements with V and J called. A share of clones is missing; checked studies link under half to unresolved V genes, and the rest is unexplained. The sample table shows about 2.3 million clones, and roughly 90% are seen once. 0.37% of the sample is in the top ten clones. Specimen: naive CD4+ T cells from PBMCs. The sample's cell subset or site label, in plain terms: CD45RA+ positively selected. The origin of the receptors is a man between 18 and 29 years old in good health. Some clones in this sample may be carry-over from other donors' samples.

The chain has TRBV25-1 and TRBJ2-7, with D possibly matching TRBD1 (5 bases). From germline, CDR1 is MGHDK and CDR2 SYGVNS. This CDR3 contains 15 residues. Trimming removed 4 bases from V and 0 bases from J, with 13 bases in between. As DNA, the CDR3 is TGTGCCAGCAGTGGCGCCTCTCAGGGCTCCTACGAGCAGTACTTC. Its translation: CASSGASQGSYEQYF.

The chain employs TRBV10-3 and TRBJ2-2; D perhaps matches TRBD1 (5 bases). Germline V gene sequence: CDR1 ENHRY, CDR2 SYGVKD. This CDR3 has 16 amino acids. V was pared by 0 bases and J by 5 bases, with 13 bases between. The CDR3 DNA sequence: TGTGCCATCAGTGAGTCGAAGGCAGGGCAAACCGGGGAGCTGTTTTTT. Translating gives CAISESKAGQTGELFF.

The CDR3 here is CAISDAGGIHNEQFF. The CDR3 nucleotides are TGTGCCATCAGTGACGCCGGGGGCATCCACAATGAGCAGTTCTTC. The V and J genes are TRBV10-3 and TRBJ2-1; D is perhaps TRBD1 or TRBD2 (6 bases each). CDR1 ENHRY and CDR2 SYGVKD come from the germline V gene. This CDR3 comprises 15 residues. V was clipped by 3 bases and J by 5 bases, with 14 bases between them.

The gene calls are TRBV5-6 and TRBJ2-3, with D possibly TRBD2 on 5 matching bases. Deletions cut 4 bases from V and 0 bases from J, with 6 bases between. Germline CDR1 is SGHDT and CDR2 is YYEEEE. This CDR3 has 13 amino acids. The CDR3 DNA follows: TGTGCCAGCAGCGACTATAGCACAGATACGCAGTATTTT. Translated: CASSDYSTDTQYF.

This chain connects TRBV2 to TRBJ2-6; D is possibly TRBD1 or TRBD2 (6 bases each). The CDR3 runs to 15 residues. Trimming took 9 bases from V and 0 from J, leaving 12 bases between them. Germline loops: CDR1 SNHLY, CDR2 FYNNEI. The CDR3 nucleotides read TGTGCCAGAAAAGGGGGAGGCTCTGGGGCCAACGTCCTGACTTTC. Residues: CARKGGGSGANVLTF.

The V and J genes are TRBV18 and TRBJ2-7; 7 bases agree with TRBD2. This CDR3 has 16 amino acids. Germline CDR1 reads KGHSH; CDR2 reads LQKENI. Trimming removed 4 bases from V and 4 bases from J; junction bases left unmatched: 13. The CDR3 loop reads CASSLGLSGIGYEQYF. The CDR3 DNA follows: TGTGCCAGCTCACTAGGTCTAAGCGGGATAGGTTACGAGCAGTACTTC. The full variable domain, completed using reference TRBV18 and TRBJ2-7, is NAGVMQNPRHLVRRRGQEARLRCSPMKGHSHVYWYRQLPEEGLKFMVYLQKENIIDESGMPKERFSAEFPKEGPSILRIQQVVRGDSAAYFCASSLGLSGIGYEQYFGPGTRLTVT.

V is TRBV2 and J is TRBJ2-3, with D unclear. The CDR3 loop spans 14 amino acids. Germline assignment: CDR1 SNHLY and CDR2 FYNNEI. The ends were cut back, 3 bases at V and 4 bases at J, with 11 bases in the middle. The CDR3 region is CASSDSEWSDTQYF. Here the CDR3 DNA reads TGTGCCAGCAGTGATTCGGAGTGGTCAGATACGCAGTATTTT.

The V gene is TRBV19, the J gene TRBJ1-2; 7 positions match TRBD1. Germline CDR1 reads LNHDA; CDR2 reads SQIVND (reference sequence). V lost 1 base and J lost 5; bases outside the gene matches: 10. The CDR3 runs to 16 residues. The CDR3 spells CASSIAPAKGAYGYTF. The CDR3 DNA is TGTGCCAGTAGTATAGCCCCCGCTAAGGGGGCGTATGGCTACACCTTC.